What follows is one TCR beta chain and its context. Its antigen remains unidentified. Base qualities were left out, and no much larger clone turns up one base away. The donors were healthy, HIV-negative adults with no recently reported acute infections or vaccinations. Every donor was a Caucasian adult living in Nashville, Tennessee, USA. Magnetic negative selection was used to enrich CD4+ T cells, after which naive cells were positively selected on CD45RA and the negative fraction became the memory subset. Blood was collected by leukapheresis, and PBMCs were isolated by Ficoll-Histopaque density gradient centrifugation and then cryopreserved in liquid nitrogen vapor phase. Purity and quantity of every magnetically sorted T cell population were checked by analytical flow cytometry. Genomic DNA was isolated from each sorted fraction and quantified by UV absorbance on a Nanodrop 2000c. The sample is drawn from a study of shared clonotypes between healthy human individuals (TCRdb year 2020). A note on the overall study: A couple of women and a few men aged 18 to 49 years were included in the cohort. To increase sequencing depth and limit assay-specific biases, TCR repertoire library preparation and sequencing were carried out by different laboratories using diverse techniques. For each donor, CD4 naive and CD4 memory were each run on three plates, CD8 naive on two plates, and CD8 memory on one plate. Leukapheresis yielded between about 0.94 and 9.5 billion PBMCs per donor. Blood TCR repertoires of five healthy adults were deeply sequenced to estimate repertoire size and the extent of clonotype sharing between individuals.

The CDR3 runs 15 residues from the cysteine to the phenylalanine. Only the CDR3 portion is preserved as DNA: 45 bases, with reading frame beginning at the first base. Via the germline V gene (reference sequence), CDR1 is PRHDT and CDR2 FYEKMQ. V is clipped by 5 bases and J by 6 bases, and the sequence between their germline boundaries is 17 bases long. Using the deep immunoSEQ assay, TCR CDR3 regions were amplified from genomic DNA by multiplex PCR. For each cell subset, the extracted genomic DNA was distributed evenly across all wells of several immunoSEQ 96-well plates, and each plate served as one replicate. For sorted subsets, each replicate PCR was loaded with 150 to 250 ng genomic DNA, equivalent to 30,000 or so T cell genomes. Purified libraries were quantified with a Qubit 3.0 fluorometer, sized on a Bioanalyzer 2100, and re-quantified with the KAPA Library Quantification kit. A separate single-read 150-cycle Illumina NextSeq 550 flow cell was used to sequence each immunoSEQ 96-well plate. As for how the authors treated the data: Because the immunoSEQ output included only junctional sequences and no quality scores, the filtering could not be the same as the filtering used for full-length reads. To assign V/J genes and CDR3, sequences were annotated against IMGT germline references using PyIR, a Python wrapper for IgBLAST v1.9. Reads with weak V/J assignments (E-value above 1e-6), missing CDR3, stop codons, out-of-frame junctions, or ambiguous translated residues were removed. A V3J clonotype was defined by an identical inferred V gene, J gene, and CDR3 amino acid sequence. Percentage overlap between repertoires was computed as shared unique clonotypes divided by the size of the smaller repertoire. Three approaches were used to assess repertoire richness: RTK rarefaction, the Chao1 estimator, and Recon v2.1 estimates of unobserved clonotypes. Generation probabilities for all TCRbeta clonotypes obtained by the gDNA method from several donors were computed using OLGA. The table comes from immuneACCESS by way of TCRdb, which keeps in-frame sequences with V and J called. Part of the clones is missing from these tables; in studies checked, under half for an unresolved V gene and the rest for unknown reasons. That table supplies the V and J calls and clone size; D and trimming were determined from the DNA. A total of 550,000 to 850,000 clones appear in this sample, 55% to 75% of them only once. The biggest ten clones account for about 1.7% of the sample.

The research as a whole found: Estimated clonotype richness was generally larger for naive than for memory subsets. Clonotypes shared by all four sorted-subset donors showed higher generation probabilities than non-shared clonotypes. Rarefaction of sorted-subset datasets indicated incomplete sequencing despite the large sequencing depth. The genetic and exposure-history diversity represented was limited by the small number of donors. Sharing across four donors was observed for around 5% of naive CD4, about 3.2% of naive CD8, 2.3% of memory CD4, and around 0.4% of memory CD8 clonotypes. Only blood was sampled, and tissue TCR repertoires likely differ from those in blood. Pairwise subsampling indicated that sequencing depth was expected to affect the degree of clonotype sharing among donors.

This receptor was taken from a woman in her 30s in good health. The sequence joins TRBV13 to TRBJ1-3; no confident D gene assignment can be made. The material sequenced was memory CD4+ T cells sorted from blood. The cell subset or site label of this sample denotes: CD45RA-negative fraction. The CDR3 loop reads CASSAGKGRANTIYF. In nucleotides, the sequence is TGTGCCAGCAGCGCGGGTAAGGGTCGGGCAAACACCATATATTTT. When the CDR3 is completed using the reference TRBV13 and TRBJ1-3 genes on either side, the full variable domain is AAGVIQSPRHLIKEKRETATLKCYPIPRHDTVYWYQQGPGQDPQFLISFYEKMQSDKGSIPDRFSAQQFSDYHSELNMSSLELGDSALYFCASSAGKGRANTIYFGEGSWLTVV.